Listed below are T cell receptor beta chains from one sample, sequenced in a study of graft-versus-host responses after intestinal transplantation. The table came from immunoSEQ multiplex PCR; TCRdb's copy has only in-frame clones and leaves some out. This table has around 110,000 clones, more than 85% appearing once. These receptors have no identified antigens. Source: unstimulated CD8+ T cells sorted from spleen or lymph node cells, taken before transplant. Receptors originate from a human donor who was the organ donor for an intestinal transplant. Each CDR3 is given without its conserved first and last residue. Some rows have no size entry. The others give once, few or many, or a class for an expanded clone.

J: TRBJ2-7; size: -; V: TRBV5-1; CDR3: ASRGQTYEQY
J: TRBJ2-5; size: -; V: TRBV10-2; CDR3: ASSERGHTKETQY
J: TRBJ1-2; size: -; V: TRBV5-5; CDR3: ASSFQRSSYGYT
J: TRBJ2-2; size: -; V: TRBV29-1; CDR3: SVEDTGELF
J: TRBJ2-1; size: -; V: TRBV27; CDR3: ASSPGTGPYNEQF
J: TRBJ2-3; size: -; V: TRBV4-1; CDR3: ASSQDYDIESIYTDTQY
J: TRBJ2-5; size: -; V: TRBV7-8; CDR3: ASTSFVASGGEETQY
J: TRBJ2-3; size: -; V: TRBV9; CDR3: ASSVRDRLNTDTQY
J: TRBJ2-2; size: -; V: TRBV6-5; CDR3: ASRARWATGELF
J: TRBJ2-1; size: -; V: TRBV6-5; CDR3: ASHSGKTYNEQF
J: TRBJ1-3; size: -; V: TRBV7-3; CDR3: ASSPTGGAGNTIY
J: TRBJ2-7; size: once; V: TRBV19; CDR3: ATGLAANSYEQY
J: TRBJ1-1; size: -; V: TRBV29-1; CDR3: SVEGGRKFGNTEAF
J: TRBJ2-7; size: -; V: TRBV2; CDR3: ASRGLAEYEQY
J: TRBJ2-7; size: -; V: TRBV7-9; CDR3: ASSARTGPNRDYEQY
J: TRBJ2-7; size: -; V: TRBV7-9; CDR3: ASSSGTSGSYEQY
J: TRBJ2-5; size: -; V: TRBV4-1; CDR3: ASSQRLGQETQY
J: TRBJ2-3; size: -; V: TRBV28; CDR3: ASSLHPPGLAGDGTDTQY
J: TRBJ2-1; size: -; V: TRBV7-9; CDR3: ASSLPSRGNEQF
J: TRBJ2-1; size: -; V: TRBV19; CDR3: ASSIGGLAGGNNEQF
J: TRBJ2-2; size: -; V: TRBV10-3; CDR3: AIRKRATGELF
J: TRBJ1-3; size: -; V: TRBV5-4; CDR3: ASSLAVDGNTIY
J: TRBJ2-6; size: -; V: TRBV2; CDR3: AIERQGPPGANVLT
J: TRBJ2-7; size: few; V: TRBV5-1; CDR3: ASSLGQNSYEQY
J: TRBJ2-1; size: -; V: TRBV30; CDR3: AWSKVGPRRDNEQF
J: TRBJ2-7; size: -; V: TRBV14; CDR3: ASSQEGGWNEQY
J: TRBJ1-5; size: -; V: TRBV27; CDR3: ASSPYGTGPNQPQH
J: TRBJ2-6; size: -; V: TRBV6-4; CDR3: ASNGPGTSGGANVLT
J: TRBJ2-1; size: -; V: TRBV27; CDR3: ASSSWTSENEQF
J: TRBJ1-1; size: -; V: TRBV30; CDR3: AWILFPGAHLDTEAF
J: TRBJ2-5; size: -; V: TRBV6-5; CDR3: ASSYLRGGGETQY
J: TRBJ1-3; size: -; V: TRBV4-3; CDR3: ASSQGTLGYTIY
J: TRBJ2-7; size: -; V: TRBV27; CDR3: ATAQWAHYEQY
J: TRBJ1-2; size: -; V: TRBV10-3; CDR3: AISERDSLVRDT
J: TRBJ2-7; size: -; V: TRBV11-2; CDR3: ASSLEGVIYEQY
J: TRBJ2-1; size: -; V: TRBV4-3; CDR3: ASSQDWSIGSYNEQF
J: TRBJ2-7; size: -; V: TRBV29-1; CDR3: SVRLGLAYEQY
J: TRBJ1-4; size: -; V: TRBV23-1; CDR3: ASSQSAGSNEKLF
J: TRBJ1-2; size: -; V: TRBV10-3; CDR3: AISEPMGGALRYGYT
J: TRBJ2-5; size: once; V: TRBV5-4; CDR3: ASSLYGVDVKETQY